One and the same sample provided the 4 T cell receptor beta chains below, sequenced in a study of CD8 T cells in Susac syndrome. Random hexamers were used to reverse transcribe 0.5 to 1 ug of RNA. TCRdb re-analysed the immunoSEQ multiplex PCR reads in MiXCR, keeping a single row per CDR3 protein. The table records some 240,000 distinct CDR3 sequences, 96% of them present only once. Sequenced sample: CD4+ T cells from PBMCs. These TCRs come from a human donor with Susac syndrome.

This clonotype has just a few counts. This chain links TRBV5-4 with TRBJ2-7; 7 nucleotides agree with TRBD2. Germline values: CDR1 SGHNT, CDR2 YYREEE (reference sequence). The trim removed 0 bases at V and 2 bases at J, leaving 5 bases unmatched. The CDR3 totals 15 residues. The CDR3 loop is CASSLGLAGTYEQYF. In nucleotides, the CDR3 is TGTGCCAGCAGCTTGGGACTAGCAGGAACCTACGAGCAGTACTTC.

The genes are TRBV28 and TRBJ2-1; 8 bases line up with TRBD1. The CDR3 runs 14 residues. Trimming at V came to 10 bases and at J to 9 bases, leaving 14 bases not matched to a gene. Germline V gene sequence: CDR1 MDHEN, CDR2 SYDVKM. CDR3 loop: CATGTGQGRSEQFF. The CDR3 nucleotides are TGTGCCACCGGCACTGGACAGGGACGGAGTGAGCAGTTCTTC.

Worth noting for this clonotype: Germline is not matched at one junction end, which may reflect a read error. The chain joins TRBV7-9 to TRBJ2-7, with a weak D call TRBD1 (6 bases). Germline V gene data show CDR1 as SEHNR and CDR2 as FQNEAQ (reference sequence). The CDR3 has 14 residues. The CDR3 spells CASSSGQPSDEQYF. In nucleotides, the CDR3 is TGTGCCAGCAGCTCAGGACAGCCCTCCGACGAGCAGTACTTC.

The chain combines TRBV15 with TRBJ2-7; no clear D. The CDR3 runs 13 residues. Germline assignment: CDR1 LNHNV and CDR2 YYDKDF (reference sequence). V dropped 0 bases and J dropped 6 bases, with 9 bases sitting between them. For the CDR3, the DNA is TGTGCCACCAGCAGAGATAGGAGTTCCGAGCAGTACTTC. It yields the protein CATSRDRSSEQYF. The variable domain in full, completed from reference TRBV15 and TRBJ2-7, reads DAMVIQNPRYQVTQFGKPVTLSCSQTLNHNVMYWYQQKSSQAPKLLFHYYDKDFNNEADTPDNFQSRRPNTSFCFLDIRSPGLGDTAMYLCATSRDRSSEQYFGPGTRLTVT.